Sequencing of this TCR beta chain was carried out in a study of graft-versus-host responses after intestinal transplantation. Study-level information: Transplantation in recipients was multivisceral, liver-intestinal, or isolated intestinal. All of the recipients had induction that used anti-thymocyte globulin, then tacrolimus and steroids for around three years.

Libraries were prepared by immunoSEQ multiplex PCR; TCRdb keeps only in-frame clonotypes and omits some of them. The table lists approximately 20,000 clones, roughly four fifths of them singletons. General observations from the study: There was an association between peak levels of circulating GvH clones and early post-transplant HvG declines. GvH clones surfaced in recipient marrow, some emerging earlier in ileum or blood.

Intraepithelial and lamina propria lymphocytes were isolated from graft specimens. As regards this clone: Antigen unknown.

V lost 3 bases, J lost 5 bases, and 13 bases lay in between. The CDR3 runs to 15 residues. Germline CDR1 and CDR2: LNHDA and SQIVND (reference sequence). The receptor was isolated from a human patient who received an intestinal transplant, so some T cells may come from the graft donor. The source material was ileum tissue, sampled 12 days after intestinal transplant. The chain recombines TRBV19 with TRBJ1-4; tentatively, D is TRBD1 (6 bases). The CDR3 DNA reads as TGTGCCAGTAGTATTACAGGGTCCGGAAATGAAAAACTGTTTTTT. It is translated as CASSITGSGNEKLFF.